This passage covers 29 T cell receptor beta chains from one sample sequenced in a study of blood T cell repertoires in COVID-19. TCRdb's table, derived via immunoSEQ multiplex PCR, lists solely in-frame clones and lacks some. In the table there are 85,000 to 120,000 clones, around nine tenths of which are singletons. The source material was peripheral blood. These receptors were taken from a man aged 50 to 59 with active or convalescent COVID-19.

This chain joins TRBV4-2 and TRBJ2-7; 8 nucleotides line up with TRBD2. Germline CDR1 is LGHNA and CDR2 is YNFKEQ. With 5 bases clipped from V and 1 base from J, the junction kept 4 bases outside the gene matches. This CDR3 has 14 amino acids. CDR3 region: CASSSGGSSYEQYF. CDR3 DNA: TGTGCCAGCAGCTCGGGGGGGAGTTCCTACGAGCAGTACTTC.

The rearrangement links TRBV7-9 to TRBJ2-3; 9 nucleotides agree with TRBD2. The V and J ends lost 4 bases and 4 bases, in that order; junction bases with no gene match: 6. The CDR3 sequence is 15 residues long. The germline V gene encodes CDR1 SEHNR and CDR2 FQNEAQ (reference sequence). The CDR3 coding sequence is TGTGCCAGCAGCTCCGCTAGCGGGGACGCAGATACGCAGTATTTT. Its translation is CASSSASGDADTQYF.

This clone was seen a few times. The chain carries TRBV28 and TRBJ2-3; D is possibly TRBD2 (5 bases). The germline V and J ends were trimmed by 5 bases and 2 bases, with 23 bases remaining between them. This CDR3 has 18 residues. Germline V gene data show CDR1 as MDHEN and CDR2 as SYDVKM. CDR3 residues: CASSTFTGISTLTDTQYF. CDR3 in DNA: TGTGCCAGCAGTACCTTCACCGGGATCTCCACTCTCACAGATACGCAGTATTTT.

The J gene is TRBJ2-5, the V gene TRBV5-6; possibly TRBD1 for D (5 bases). With 4 bases removed from V and 2 bases from J, the gap between germline ends came to 12 bases. This CDR3 region has 14 residues. Germline CDR1 and CDR2: SGHDT and YYEEEE. CDR3 loop: CASSRSAGQETQYF. The DNA for the CDR3 is TGTGCCAGCAGCAGGAGCGCAGGGCAAGAGACCCAGTACTTC.

V is TRBV21-1 and J is TRBJ2-1; TRBD2, the table's D call, lacks a check against the DNA. TRBV21-1 corresponds to a pseudogene. This CDR3 comprises 15 residues. The CDR3 DNA reads as TGTGCCAGCAGCAATTGCGGGGGGGCCTACAATGAGCAGTTCTTC. Translation gives CASSNCGGAYNEQFF.

This chain uses TRBV2 with TRBJ2-3; unclear D gene. Per germline, CDR1 SNHLY and CDR2 FYNNEI. V lost 1 base and J 3 bases, leaving 5 bases between the germline ends. The CDR3 runs 13 residues. CDR3 sequence (DNA): TGTGCCAGCAGTGAAGACAATACAGATACGCAGTATTTT. Its translation is CASSEDNTDTQYF. Variable domain in full (rest from reference TRBV2 and TRBJ2-3): EPEVTQTPSHQVTQMGQEVILRCVPISNHLYFYWYRQILGQKVEFLVSFYNNEISEKSEIFDDQFSVERPDGSNFTLKIRSTKLEDSAMYFCASSEDNTDTQYFGPGTRLTVL.

The chain employs TRBV10-1 and TRBJ1-1, with TRBD1 as a possible D gene (5 bases). CDR3 length: 15 amino acids. Germline assignment: CDR1 WNHNN and CDR2 SYGVQD (reference sequence). V lost 4 bases and J 3 bases, leaving 15 bases between the germline ends. CDR3 DNA: TGCGCCAGCAGTGGTGAGGCAGGGCGATACACTGAAGCTTTCTTT. Its translation: CASSGEAGRYTEAFF.

V and J are TRBV14 and TRBJ2-7; TRBD1 aligns across 11 bases. Per the germline V gene, CDR1 is SGHDN and CDR2 is FVKESK. The CDR3 sequence is 16 residues long. The V and J ends lost 1 base and 3 bases, in that order; junction bases with no gene match: 5. This CDR3 reads CASSQVRDRGFYEQYF. The CDR3 DNA reads TGTGCCAGCAGCCAAGTACGGGACAGGGGGTTCTACGAGCAGTACTTC.

This chain uses TRBV6-5 with TRBJ2-7; TRBD2 is a possible D gene (7 bases). V lost 8 bases, J lost 1 base, and 15 bases lay in between. The CDR3 length is 14 residues. The germline V gene encodes CDR1 MNHEY and CDR2 SVGAGI. The CDR3 protein is CASSWGGTSYEQYV. The CDR3 bases are TGTGCCAGCTCTTGGGGGGGGACATCCTACGAGCAGTACGTC.

In this sample, this clone turned up once. The V call is TRBV13, the J call TRBJ1-4; D perhaps matches TRBD1 (5 bases). Germline V CDR1 and CDR2: PRHDT, FYEKMQ (reference sequence). The CDR3 is 14 amino acids. Trimming removed 6 bases at V and 8 bases at J, with 16 bases between. The CDR3 spells CASRYRLVGEKLFF. In DNA form, the CDR3 reads TGTGCCAGCAGATACAGGCTAGTGGGGGAAAAACTGTTTTTT.

V and J are TRBV6-5 and TRBJ2-3, with TRBD1 matching over 11 bases. V lost 6 bases and J lost 6; bases outside the gene matches: 2. The CDR3 contains 13 residues. Germline CDR1 and CDR2: MNHEY and SVGAGI. CDR3 residues: CASRGQGGDTQYF. DNA for the CDR3: TGTGCCAGCAGGGGACAGGGGGGGGATACGCAGTATTTT.

The chain has TRBV2 and TRBJ1-4, with 9 bases fitting TRBD1. This CDR3 region has 15 residues. With V trimmed by 7 bases and J by 4 bases, 7 bases remained unmatched. Germline V lookup: CDR1 SNHLY, CDR2 FYNNEI. CDR3 protein: CASKTPGQGNEKLFF. The CDR3 DNA reads TGTGCCAGCAAGACCCCGGGACAGGGTAATGAAAAACTGTTTTTT.

The genes are TRBV10-3 and TRBJ2-5; TRBD2 matches 8 bases. Per germline, CDR1 ENHRY and CDR2 SYGVKD. Trimming cost V 0 bases and J 2 bases; bases outside gene matches: 11. There are 18 residues in the CDR3. The CDR3 nucleotides read TGTGCCATCAGTGAGTCCCTCCCCGGACTAGCTGATCAAGAGACCCAGTACTTC. As protein: CAISESLPGLADQETQYF.

The chain has TRBV5-4 and TRBJ1-1, with 8 bases aligning to TRBD1. Germline loops: CDR1 SGHNT, CDR2 YYREEE (reference sequence). V dropped 2 bases and J dropped 4; count of bases not matched to a gene: 1. The CDR3 totals 13 residues. The CDR3 loop is CASSFTGGTEAFF. The CDR3 nucleotides read TGTGCCAGCAGCTTCACAGGGGGCACTGAAGCTTTCTTT.

The chain joins TRBV3-1 (or the pseudogene TRBV3-2) to TRBJ1-1, with D unclear. This CDR3 has 12 residues. V was pared by 1 base and J by 6 bases, with 6 bases between. Germline V lookup: CDR1 LGHDT, CDR2 YNNKEL (reference sequence). DNA of the CDR3: TGTGCCAGCAGCCAAGGGCTAGCTGAAGCTTTCTTT. Amino acids: CASSQGLAEAFF.

The CDR3 here is CASSLGAANEKLFF. As DNA, the CDR3 is TGTGCCAGCTCATTAGGGGCAGCTAATGAAAAACTGTTTTTT. The rearrangement joins TRBV18 to TRBJ1-4; weak D call: TRBD1 (5 bases). CDR3 size: 14 residues. The germline V and J ends were trimmed by 5 bases and 3 bases, with 10 bases remaining between them. Germline CDR1 KGHSH, CDR2 LQKENI.

The chain joins TRBV6-5 to TRBJ1-1, with 7 bases identical to TRBD1. Germline CDR1 and CDR2: MNHEY and SVGAGI. The ends lost 6 bases at V and 5 bases at J; junction bases unmatched: 6. The CDR3 covers 13 residues. The CDR3, as DNA: TGTGCCAGCAGCCGACAGGGTCGTACTGAAGCTTTCTTT. It yields the protein CASSRQGRTEAFF.

This chain connects TRBV5-1 to TRBJ1-4; 9 bases are shared with TRBD1. J gave up 7 bases and V 0 bases, and 4 bases lay outside the gene matches. This CDR3 comprises 15 residues. CDR1 and CDR2 from the germline V gene are SGHRS and YFSETQ. CDR3 DNA sequence: TGCGCCAGCAGCTTGGACGGGACAGGGACTGAAAAACTGTTTTTT. This translates into CASSLDGTGTEKLFF.

V usage is TRBV7-2 and J usage is TRBJ2-1; the match to TRBD2 covers 16 bases. Unmatched junction bases numbered 5, after V lost 4 bases and J lost 8 bases. This CDR3 region has 16 residues. Germline CDR1 reads SGHTA; CDR2 reads FQGNSA. CDR3 loop: CASSSGLAGGLDEQFF. CDR3 DNA: TGTGCCAGCAGCTCGGGACTAGCGGGGGGGTTAGATGAGCAGTTCTTC.

The rearrangement joins TRBV5-1 to TRBJ1-4, with D perhaps TRBD1 (5 bases). CDR3 size: 14 residues. The germline V gene has CDR1 SGHRS and CDR2 YFSETQ. Trimming cost V 6 bases and J 2 bases, with 11 bases left between them. The CDR3 DNA reads as TGCGCCAGCACACGGGGGGAGACTAATGAAAAACTGTTTTTT. Its translation: CASTRGETNEKLFF.

The genes are TRBV5-1 and TRBJ2-5; TRBD2 matches 9 bases. With V trimmed by 7 bases and J by 3 bases, 4 bases remained unmatched. Per germline, CDR1 SGHRS and CDR2 YFSETQ. The CDR3 sequence is 13 residues long. As DNA, the CDR3 is TGCGCCAGCCAAAGACTAGCGGAAGAGACCCAGTACTTC. It is translated as CASQRLAEETQYF.

The chain links TRBV7-2 to TRBJ2-2, with TRBD2 matching 11 bases. The CDR3 contains 16 residues. The germline CDR1 and CDR2 sequences are SGHTA and FQGNSA. The V gene end was trimmed by 5 bases and the J gene end by 7 bases; junction bases not matched to a gene: 9. CDR3 sequence: CASSPRVAGGGGELFF. The CDR3 bases are TGTGCCAGCAGCCCCCGGGTAGCGGGGGGGGGCGGGGAGCTGTTTTTT.

The rearrangement links TRBV2 to TRBJ2-5, with a tentative D call TRBD2 (6 bases). Germline V gene sequence: CDR1 SNHLY, CDR2 FYNNEI. This CDR3 is built from 13 residues. Trimming left V 7 bases short and J 5 bases short, with 14 bases between. This CDR3 is CASNFGLAETQYF. In DNA form, the CDR3 reads TGTGCCAGCAATTTCGGGCTAGCGGAGACCCAGTACTTC.

The DNA of the CDR3 is TGTGCCACCAGTGCAAGACTAGCGACAGATACGCAGTATTTT. This translates into CATSARLATDTQYF. The genes are TRBV24-1 and TRBJ2-3; TRBD2 matches at 8 bases. The germline gives CDR1 KGHDR, CDR2 SFDVKD. CDR3 length: 14 residues. The V segment lost 5 bases and the J segment 3 bases; nucleotides outside the gene matches: 3.

The chain carries TRBV10-3 and TRBJ1-2; D not resolved. The germline V and J ends were trimmed by 3 bases and 1 base, with 9 bases remaining between them. The CDR3 contains 14 residues. Per the germline V gene, CDR1 is ENHRY and CDR2 is SYGVKD. As DNA, the CDR3 is TGTGCCATCAGTGAAGGACTGAGTAACTATGGCTACACCTTC. This codes for CAISEGLSNYGYTF.

The rearrangement links TRBV5-5 to TRBJ1-2, with no clear D. This CDR3 region has 13 residues. The germline gives CDR1 SGHKS, CDR2 YYEKEE (reference sequence). Between the trimmed V and J ends, which lost 0 bases and 3 bases, there was a span of 6 bases. CDR3 sequence reads: CASSLEGDYGYTF. CDR3 sequence (DNA): TGTGCCAGCAGCTTGGAGGGAGACTATGGCTACACCTTC. Drawing the rest from reference TRBV5-5 and TRBJ1-2, the complete variable domain is DAGVTQSPTHLIKTRGQQVTLRCSPISGHKSVSWYQQVLGQGPQFIFQYYEKEERGRGNFPDRFSARQFPNYSSELNVNALLLGDSALYLCASSLEGDYGYTFGSGTRLTVV.

The V gene is TRBV12-3 or TRBV12-4, the J gene TRBJ1-6; no definite D call. The CDR3 is made up of 12 amino acids. V was clipped by 6 bases and J by 9 bases, with 9 bases between them. The CDR3 loop is CASRQNVSPLHF. CDR3 sequence (DNA): TGTGCCAGCAGGCAGAATGTTTCACCCCTCCACTTT.

The chain has TRBV9 and TRBJ1-3; 7 bases map to TRBD1. The CDR3 spans 15 residues. Looked up from germline, CDR1 is SGDLS and CDR2 is YYNGEE. Unmatched junction bases numbered 3, after V lost 1 base and J lost 2 bases. The CDR3 loop reads CASSVQGDTGNTIYF. CDR3 sequence (DNA): TGTGCCAGCAGCGTACAGGGGGATACTGGAAACACCATATATTTT.

The gene calls are TRBV28 and TRBJ1-2; TRBD1 matches at 11 bases. The CDR3 spans 15 residues. The V segment lost 5 bases and the J segment 4 bases; nucleotides outside the gene matches: 6. Germline V gives CDR1 MDHEN, CDR2 SYDVKM. CDR3 sequence (DNA): TGTGCCAGCAGTAAACGCGGGACAGGGGGCTATGGCTACACCTTC. Protein: CASSKRGTGGYGYTF.